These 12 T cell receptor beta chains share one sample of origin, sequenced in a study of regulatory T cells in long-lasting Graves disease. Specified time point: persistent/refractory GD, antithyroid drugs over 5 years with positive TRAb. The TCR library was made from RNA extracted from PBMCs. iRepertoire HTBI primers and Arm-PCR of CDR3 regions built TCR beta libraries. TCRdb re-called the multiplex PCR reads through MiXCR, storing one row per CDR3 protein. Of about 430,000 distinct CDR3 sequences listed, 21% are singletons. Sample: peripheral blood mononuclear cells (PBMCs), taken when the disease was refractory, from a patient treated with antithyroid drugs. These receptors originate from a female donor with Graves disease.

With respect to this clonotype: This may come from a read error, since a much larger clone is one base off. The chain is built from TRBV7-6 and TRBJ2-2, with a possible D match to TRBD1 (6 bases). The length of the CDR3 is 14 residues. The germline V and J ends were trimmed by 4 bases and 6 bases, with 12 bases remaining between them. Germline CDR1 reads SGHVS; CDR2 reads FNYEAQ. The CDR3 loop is CASSSGVAAGELFF. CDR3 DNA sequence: TGTGCCAGCAGCTCAGGGGTTGCCGCCGGGGAGCTGTTTTTT. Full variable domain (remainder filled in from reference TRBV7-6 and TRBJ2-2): GAGVSQSPRYKVTKRGQDVALRCDPISGHVSLYWYRQALGQGPEFLTYFNYEAQQDKSGLPNDRFSAERPEGSISTLTIQRTEQRDSAMYRCASSSGVAAGELFFGEGSRLTVL.

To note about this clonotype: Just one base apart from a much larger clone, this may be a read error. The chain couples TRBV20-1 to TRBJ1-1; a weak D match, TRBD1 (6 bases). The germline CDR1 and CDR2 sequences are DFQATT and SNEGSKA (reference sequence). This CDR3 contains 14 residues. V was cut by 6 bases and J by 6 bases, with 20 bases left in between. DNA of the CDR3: TGCAGTGCCCTGGACGGGGGGCGATTTGCTGAAGCTTTCTTT. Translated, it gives CSALDGGRFAEAFF.

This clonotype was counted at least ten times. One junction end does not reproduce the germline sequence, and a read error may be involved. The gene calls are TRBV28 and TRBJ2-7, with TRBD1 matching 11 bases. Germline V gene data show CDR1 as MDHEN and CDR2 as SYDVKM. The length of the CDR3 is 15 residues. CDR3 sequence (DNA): TGTGCCAGCAGTACAACCGGGACAGGGGGATACGAGCAGTGCTTC. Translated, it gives CASSTTGTGGYEQCF.

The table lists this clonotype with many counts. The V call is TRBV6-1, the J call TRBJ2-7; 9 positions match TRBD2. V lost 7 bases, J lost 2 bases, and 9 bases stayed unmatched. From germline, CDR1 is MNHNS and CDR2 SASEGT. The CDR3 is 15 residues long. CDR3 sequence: CASIVGLALPYEQYF. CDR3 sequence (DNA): TGTGCCAGCATAGTGGGACTAGCTTTACCCTACGAGCAGTACTTC.

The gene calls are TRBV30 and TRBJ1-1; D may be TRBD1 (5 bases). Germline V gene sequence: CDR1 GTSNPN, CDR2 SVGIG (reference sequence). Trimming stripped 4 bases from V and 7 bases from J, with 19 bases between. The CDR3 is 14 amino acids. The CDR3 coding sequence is TGTGCCTGGATAAAGGGCCAGGGTATCGGTGAAGCTTTCTTT. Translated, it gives CAWIKGQGIGEAFF.

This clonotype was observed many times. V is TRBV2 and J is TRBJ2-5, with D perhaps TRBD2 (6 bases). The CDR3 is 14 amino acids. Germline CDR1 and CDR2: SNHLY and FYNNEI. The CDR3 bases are TGTGCGAGCCAATTGTGGCATAGCGGAGAGACCCAGTACTTC. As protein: CASQLWHSGETQYF.

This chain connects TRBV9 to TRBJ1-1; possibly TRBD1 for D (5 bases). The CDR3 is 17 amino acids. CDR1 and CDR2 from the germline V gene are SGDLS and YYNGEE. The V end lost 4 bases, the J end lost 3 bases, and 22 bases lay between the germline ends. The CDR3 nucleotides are TGTGCCAGCAGCAGACCTCGGACATCCCAAGGGGACACTGAAGCTTTCTTT. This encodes CASSRPRTSQGDTEAFF. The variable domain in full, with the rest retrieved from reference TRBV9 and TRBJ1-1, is DSGVTQTPKHLITATGQRVTLRCSPRSGDLSVYWYQQSLDQGLQFLIQYYNGEERAKGNILERFSAQQFPDLHSELNLSSLELGDSALYFCASSRPRTSQGDTEAFFGQGTRLTVV.

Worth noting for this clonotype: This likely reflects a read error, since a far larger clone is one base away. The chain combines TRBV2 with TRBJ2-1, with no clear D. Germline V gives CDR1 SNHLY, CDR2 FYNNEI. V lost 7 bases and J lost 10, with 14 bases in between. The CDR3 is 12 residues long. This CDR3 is CASTALFYEQFF. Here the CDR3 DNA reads TGTGCCAGCACGGCCTTATTCTACGAGCAGTTCTTC.

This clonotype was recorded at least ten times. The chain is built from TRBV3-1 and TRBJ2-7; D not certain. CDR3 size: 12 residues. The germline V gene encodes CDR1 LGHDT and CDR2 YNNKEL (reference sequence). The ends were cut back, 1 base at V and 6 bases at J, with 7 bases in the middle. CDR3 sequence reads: CASSQGWVEQYF. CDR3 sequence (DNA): TGTGCCAGCAGCCAAGGATGGGTCGAGCAGTACTTC.

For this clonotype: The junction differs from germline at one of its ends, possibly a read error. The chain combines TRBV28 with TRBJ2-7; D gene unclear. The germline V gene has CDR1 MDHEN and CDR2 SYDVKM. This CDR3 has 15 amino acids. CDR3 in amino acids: CASSSSDSITYGQYF. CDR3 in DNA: TGTGCCAGCAGTTCGAGTGACTCGATAACCTACGGGCAGTACTTC.

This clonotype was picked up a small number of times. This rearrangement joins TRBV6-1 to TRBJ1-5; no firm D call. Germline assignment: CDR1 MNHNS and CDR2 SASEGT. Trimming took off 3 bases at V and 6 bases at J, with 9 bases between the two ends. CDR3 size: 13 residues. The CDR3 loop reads CASSDEVAQPQHF. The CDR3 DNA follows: TGTGCCAGCAGTGATGAGGTTGCTCAGCCCCAGCATTTT.

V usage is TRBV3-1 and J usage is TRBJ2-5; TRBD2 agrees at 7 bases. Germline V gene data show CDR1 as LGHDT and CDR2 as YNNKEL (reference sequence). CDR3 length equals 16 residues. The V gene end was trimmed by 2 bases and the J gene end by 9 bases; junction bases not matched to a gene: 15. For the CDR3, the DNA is TGTGCCAGCAGCCAAAACCTAGCGGACTTCCCCGGGGCCCAGTACTTC. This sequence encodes CASSQNLADFPGAQYF.